Included here is one TCR beta chain sequence, with context. The data are from a study of blood T cell repertoires in COVID-19. Measured with immunoSEQ multiplex PCR; TCRdb has only the in-frame clones, and not every one. The table includes more than 95,000 clones, over 75% detected once. The germline V gene encodes CDR1 SGHRS and CDR2 YFSETQ. V dropped 0 bases and J dropped 0 bases, with 10 bases sitting between them. The CDR3 length is 16 residues. What was sequenced was peripheral blood. The sequence was collected from a woman at least 80 years old with acute or convalescent COVID-19. The V gene is TRBV5-1, the J gene TRBJ1-3; D not certain. The CDR3: CASSLGSSRSGNTIYF. The CDR3 nucleotides are TGCGCCAGCAGCTTGGGTAGTTCGCGCTCTGGAAACACCATATATTTT.